The 7 T cell receptor beta chains below all came from one sample that was sequenced in a study of radiotherapy plus CTLA-4 blockade in lung cancer. Profiling relied on immunoSEQ multiplex PCR, and the TCRdb table lists in-frame clones only, not all of them. The repertoire holds 81,000 or so clones, with around nine tenths as singletons. The sequencing used peripheral blood, collected from a patient treated with radiotherapy plus ipilimumab. The receptors were gathered from a human donor with non-small cell lung cancer who had stable disease on radiotherapy plus ipilimumab.

V gene TRBV7-9 combines with J gene TRBJ1-5, with D perhaps TRBD1 (6 bases). The germline V gene encodes CDR1 SEHNR and CDR2 FQNEAQ (reference sequence). The CDR3 is 14 residues long. The V end lost 1 base, the J end lost 7 bases, and 11 bases lay between the germline ends. This CDR3 reads CASSLDGGGQPQHF. Here the CDR3 DNA reads TGTGCCAGCAGCTTAGACGGGGGCGGGCAGCCCCAGCATTTT. Full variable domain (outside the CDR3, taken from reference TRBV7-9 and TRBJ1-5): DTGVSQNPRHKITKRGQNVTFRCDPISEHNRLYWYRQTLGQGPEFLTYFQNEAQLEKSRLLSDRFSAERPKGSFSTLEIQRTEQGDSAMYLCASSLDGGGQPQHFGDGTRLSIL.

The V call is TRBV10-2, the J call TRBJ1-1; 8 bases are a match to TRBD1. V was pared by 4 bases and J by 1 base, with 2 bases of the junction left unmatched. CDR3 length: 14 residues. CDR1 WSHSY and CDR2 SAAADI come from the germline V gene. The CDR3 spells CASSVDRANTEAFF. The DNA of the CDR3 is TGCGCCAGCAGTGTGGACAGGGCGAACACTGAAGCTTTCTTT.

The V gene is TRBV6-5, the J gene TRBJ2-5, with TRBD1 identical over 7 bases. Trimming took 5 bases from V and 4 from J; bases not matched to a gene: 10. Germline values: CDR1 MNHEY, CDR2 SVGAGI. The CDR3 has 15 amino acids. CDR3 coding DNA: TGTGCCAGCAGTAAACCACGGACAGGAGGAGAGACCCAGTACTTC. Translation gives CASSKPRTGGETQYF.

This clone was seen a single time. The gene calls are TRBV2 and TRBJ2-3; tentatively, D is TRBD2 (5 bases). This CDR3 is 14 amino acids long. Per germline, CDR1 SNHLY and CDR2 FYNNEI. The V gene lost 5 bases and the J gene lost 0 bases, with 9 bases spanning the gap. This CDR3 reads CASSKLASTDTQYF. In nucleotides, the CDR3 is TGTGCCAGCAGTAAGCTAGCCAGCACAGATACGCAGTATTTT.

DNA of the CDR3: TGTGCCAGCAGAAAAGGGGACTCTAACTATGGCTACACCTTC. It yields the protein CASRKGDSNYGYTF. The chain employs TRBV6-5 and TRBJ1-2, with D perhaps matching TRBD1 (5 bases). This CDR3 spans 14 amino acids. CDR1 is MNHEY and CDR2 is SVGAGI in the germline V gene. The V end was cut by 6 bases, the J end by 0 bases, with 11 bases between.

The CDR3 is CAWRKGSSYNSPLHF. The CDR3 region has the DNA TGTGCCTGGAGAAAGGGGAGCTCCTATAATTCACCCCTCCACTTT. This chain links TRBV30 with TRBJ1-6; the D gene is possibly TRBD1 (5 bases). Looked up from germline, CDR1 is GTSNPN and CDR2 is SVGIG (reference sequence). Trimming shortened V by 3 bases and J by 0 bases, and 9 bases separated the two germline ends. The CDR3 runs 15 residues.

The gene calls are TRBV6-5 and TRBJ2-7; 8 bases are shared with TRBD1. The V and J ends lost 7 bases and 2 bases, in that order; junction bases with no gene match: 7. Germline V gives CDR1 MNHEY, CDR2 SVGAGI. The CDR3 covers 14 residues. The CDR3 sequence is CASTKTGGAYEQYF. CDR3 bases: TGTGCCAGCACCAAAACAGGGGGTGCCTACGAGCAGTACTTC.